The 24 T cell receptor beta chains given below trace back to one sample, sequenced in a study of multiple sclerosis patients with progressive multifocal leukoencephalopathy. The data were produced by immunoSEQ multiplex PCR, yet TCRdb's version contains in-frame clones alone and is incomplete. This sample has tens of thousands of clones, with 80% to 95% found just once. Stated time point: before natalizumab initiation. The sequenced sample consisted of PBMCs. The receptors come from a young man with multiple sclerosis.

The V gene is TRBV5-8, the J gene TRBJ1-5; 11 nucleotides align to TRBD1. Germline trimming cut 4 bases from V and 10 bases from J; bases unmatched to any gene: 7. The CDR3 covers 14 residues. Germline V gene data show CDR1 as SGHTS and CDR2 as YDEGEE. The DNA for the CDR3 is TGTGCCAGCAGCCTAGGACAGGGGGCGGATCCCCAGCATTTT. This sequence encodes CASSLGQGADPQHF.

The chain uses TRBV5-1 and TRBJ2-2, with 7 bases matching TRBD1. V lost 4 bases, J lost 5 bases, and 8 bases stayed unmatched. The CDR3 is 15 amino acids. CDR1 and CDR2 from the germline V gene are SGHRS and YFSETQ. The CDR3 loop is CASSPSTGNTGELFF. The CDR3 region has the DNA TGCGCCAGCAGCCCGTCGACAGGGAATACCGGGGAGCTGTTTTTT.

The chain couples TRBV7-3 to TRBJ2-1; TRBD2 matches 11 bases. The trim removed 5 bases at V and 3 bases at J, leaving 15 bases unmatched. Germline V CDR1 and CDR2: SGHTA, FQGTGA. This CDR3 is built from 19 residues. CDR3 sequence: CASSPPGTSGGVVYNEQFF. The CDR3 DNA is TGTGCCAGCAGCCCCCCGGGGACTAGCGGCGGAGTAGTCTACAATGAGCAGTTCTTC.

The chain employs TRBV5-1 and TRBJ1-1, with D unresolved. This CDR3 region has 15 residues. The germline V gene encodes CDR1 SGHRS and CDR2 YFSETQ. Trimming left V 4 bases short and J 1 base short, with 14 bases between. For the CDR3, the DNA is TGCGCCAGCAGCCCTCGGGAGGGAGGGAACACTGAAGCTTTCTTT. Residues: CASSPREGGNTEAFF.

This clone was counted once. The J gene is TRBJ1-3, the V gene TRBV18; D is unresolved. The CDR3 is 16 amino acids. Germline CDR1 KGHSH, CDR2 LQKENI. V shed 3 bases and J shed 0 bases, with 12 bases lying between them. The CDR3 DNA reads TGTGCCAGCTCACCCCCGGCGGTTTTCTCTGGAAACACCATATATTTT. This gives the protein CASSPPAVFSGNTIYF.

The chain links TRBV5-1 to TRBJ2-5; TRBD1 matches 8 bases. The CDR3 contains 16 residues. Germline V gene lookup returns CDR1 SGHRS and CDR2 YFSETQ. V trimming: 0 bases; J trimming: 1 base; junction bases outside the gene matches: 5. CDR3 sequence (DNA): TGCGCCAGCAGCTTGGAGACAGGGGCCGGCCAAGAGACCCAGTACTTC. It translates to CASSLETGAGQETQYF. The whole variable domain, filled in from reference TRBV5-1 and TRBJ2-5, reads KAGVTQTPRYLIKTRGQQVTLSCSPISGHRSVSWYQQTPGQGLQFLFEYFSETQRNKGNFPGRFSGRQFSNSRSEMNVSTLELGDSALYLCASSLETGAGQETQYFGPGTRLLVL.

The chain employs TRBV15 and TRBJ2-2; 8 bases line up with TRBD2. CDR1 and CDR2 (germline): LNHNV, YYDKDF (reference sequence). The CDR3 has 15 amino acids. J was trimmed by 4 bases and V by 1 base; bases with no gene match: 2. CDR3 region: CATSRGSGATGELFF. DNA of the CDR3: TGTGCCACCAGCAGAGGTAGCGGGGCCACCGGGGAGCTGTTTTTT.

For the CDR3, the DNA is TGTGCCAGCTCCCATAGTGGTCCTGGAAACTATGGCTACACCTTC. Translation: CASSHSGPGNYGYTF. The chain couples TRBV18 to TRBJ1-2; no firm D call. The CDR3 contains 15 residues. Germline lookup yields CDR1 KGHSH and CDR2 LQKENI. V was clipped by 6 bases and J by 2 bases, with 16 bases between them.

V is TRBV2 and J is TRBJ1-2; the match to TRBD1 covers 7 bases. The CDR3 covers 13 residues. The germline V gene encodes CDR1 SNHLY and CDR2 FYNNEI. V lost 11 bases, J lost 7 bases, and 13 bases stayed unmatched. The CDR3 reads CAGVGQVISGYTF. CDR3 in DNA: TGTGCCGGGGTAGGACAGGTAATCTCTGGCTACACCTTC.

The chain recombines TRBV7-8 with TRBJ2-1; D uncertain. V was cut by 1 base and J by 10 bases, with 8 bases left in between. The CDR3 runs to 12 residues. The germline V gene has CDR1 SGHVS and CDR2 FQNEAQ. The CDR3 coding sequence is TGTGCCAGCAGCTTAGTCCAAGGGGAGCAGTTCTTC. Amino acids: CASSLVQGEQFF.

The chain joins TRBV6-6 to TRBJ2-6; D might be TRBD1 (6 bases). CDR1 and CDR2 (germline): MNHNY, SVGAGI (reference sequence). CDR3 length: 11 amino acids. V lost 6 bases, J lost 18 bases, and 15 bases lay in between. The CDR3 nucleotides read TGTGCCAGCAGAGGCGACAGGCGTGAGACTTTC. This gives the protein CASRGDRRETF.

V usage is TRBV5-5 and J usage is TRBJ1-1, with D possibly being TRBD1 (6 bases). V lost 0 bases, J lost 0 bases, and 12 bases lay in between. The germline CDR1 and CDR2 sequences are SGHKS and YYEKEE (reference sequence). The CDR3 length is 16 residues. DNA of the CDR3: TGTGCCAGCAGCTTGGCGGAAGACAGGTTGAACACTGAAGCTTTCTTT. Protein sequence: CASSLAEDRLNTEAFF.

The chain combines TRBV27 with TRBJ2-1; 13 bases map to TRBD2. The CDR3 contains 19 residues. Germline CDR1 is MNHEY and CDR2 is SMNVEV (reference sequence). The ends lost 2 bases at V and 0 bases at J; junction bases unmatched: 7. CDR3 coding DNA: TGTGCCAGCAGTTTAAGACTAGCGGGAGGCCTCCTCTCCTACAATGAGCAGTTCTTC. Amino acids: CASSLRLAGGLLSYNEQFF.

This clone appeared a single time. The gene calls are TRBV10-3 and TRBJ1-5, with D possibly being TRBD1 (5 bases). Per the germline V gene, CDR1 is ENHRY and CDR2 is SYGVKD. The CDR3 loop spans 12 amino acids. Trimming stripped 10 bases from V and 7 bases from J, with 14 bases between. The CDR3 reads CASNDGGQPQHF. The DNA for the CDR3 is TGTGCCAGCAACGACGGGGGACAGCCCCAGCATTTT.

The chain has TRBV30 and TRBJ1-2; maybe TRBD1 (6 bases). This CDR3 spans 12 amino acids. In germline, CDR1 is GTSNPN, CDR2 SVGIG (reference sequence). The V and J ends lost 5 bases and 4 bases respectively, with 11 bases between them. The CDR3 DNA follows: TGTGCCTGGGGACAGTTTTTCTATGGCTACACCTTC. Its translation: CAWGQFFYGYTF.

About this clone: One end of the junction does not line up with germline, which may come from a read error. Other DNA sequences in this sample translate to the same CDR3. The V gene is TRBV6-1, the J gene TRBJ1-5; 7 nucleotides line up with TRBD1. Germline V CDR1 and CDR2: MNHNS, SASEGT. The CDR3 totals 14 residues. CDR3 loop: CASREGQDNQPQHF. The CDR3 coding sequence is TGTGCCAGCAGGGAAGGACAGGACAATCAGCCCCAGCATTTT.

This clone appeared once. The chain links TRBV6-6 to TRBJ2-7, with D unresolved. CDR1 and CDR2 (germline): MNHNY, SVGAGI (reference sequence). The CDR3 runs 11 residues. The CDR3 nucleotides are TGTGCCTGCAGTGCAGGCGTCGAGCAGTACGTC. Amino acid sequence: CACSAGVEQYV.

V is TRBV14 and J is TRBJ2-5, with D hard to call. The CDR3 has 13 amino acids. V was trimmed by 1 base and J by 5 bases, leaving 8 bases between them. Germline V gives CDR1 SGHDN, CDR2 FVKESK. CDR3 protein: CASSQVKSETQYF. For the CDR3, the DNA is TGTGCCAGCAGCCAAGTAAAGTCGGAGACCCAGTACTTC.

V and J are TRBV19 and TRBJ1-1; no reliable D call. V was clipped by 3 bases and J by 4 bases, with 9 bases between them. Germline loops: CDR1 LNHDA, CDR2 SQIVND (reference sequence). CDR3 length equals 13 residues. The DNA for the CDR3 is TGTGCCAGTAGTATTCCCTTCGTCACTGAAGCTTTCTTT. Its translation is CASSIPFVTEAFF.

The V gene is TRBV5-1, the J gene TRBJ2-3; 7 bases are shared with TRBD1. The CDR3 contains 15 residues. Trimming at V came to 0 bases and at J to 3 bases, leaving 4 bases not matched to a gene. Germline CDR1 and CDR2: SGHRS and YFSETQ. This CDR3 reads CASSLVGTATDTQYF. CDR3 sequence (DNA): TGCGCCAGCAGCTTGGTTGGGACAGCTACAGATACGCAGTATTTT.

V usage is TRBV27 and J usage is TRBJ1-3, with D unresolved. CDR1 MNHEY and CDR2 SMNVEV come from the germline V gene (reference sequence). Trimming cost V 8 bases and J 0 bases, with 8 bases left between them. This CDR3 contains 13 residues. The CDR3 here is CASRGLSGNTIYF. DNA for the CDR3: TGTGCCAGCCGAGGACTCTCTGGAAACACCATATATTTT.

The chain carries TRBV6-5 and TRBJ1-6; D is undetermined. The ends were cut back, 6 bases at V and 7 bases at J, with 16 bases in the middle. Germline V CDR1 and CDR2: MNHEY, SVGAGI. The CDR3 covers 15 residues. The CDR3 bases are TGTGCCAGCAGCCGCAAGTCTATGATAAATTCACCCCTCCACTTT. This encodes CASSRKSMINSPLHF.

J is TRBJ2-3 and V is TRBV7-2; D is perhaps TRBD1 (6 bases). Germline V gene sequence: CDR1 SGHTA, CDR2 FQGNSA. V was cut by 3 bases and J by 4 bases, with 14 bases left in between. CDR3 size: 15 residues. CDR3 sequence (DNA): TGTGCCAGCAGCTTCTGGGGGCCGGTGGCAGATACGCAGTATTTT. Translating gives CASSFWGPVADTQYF.

This sequence joins TRBV10-3 and TRBJ1-1, with 11 nucleotides matching TRBD1. This CDR3 has 18 residues. Germline V lookup: CDR1 ENHRY, CDR2 SYGVKD. The trim removed 5 bases at V and 0 bases at J, leaving 11 bases unmatched. CDR3: CAISRSGTGGGVNTEAFF. For the CDR3, the DNA is TGTGCCATCAGTAGGTCCGGGACAGGGGGAGGCGTGAACACTGAAGCTTTCTTT.